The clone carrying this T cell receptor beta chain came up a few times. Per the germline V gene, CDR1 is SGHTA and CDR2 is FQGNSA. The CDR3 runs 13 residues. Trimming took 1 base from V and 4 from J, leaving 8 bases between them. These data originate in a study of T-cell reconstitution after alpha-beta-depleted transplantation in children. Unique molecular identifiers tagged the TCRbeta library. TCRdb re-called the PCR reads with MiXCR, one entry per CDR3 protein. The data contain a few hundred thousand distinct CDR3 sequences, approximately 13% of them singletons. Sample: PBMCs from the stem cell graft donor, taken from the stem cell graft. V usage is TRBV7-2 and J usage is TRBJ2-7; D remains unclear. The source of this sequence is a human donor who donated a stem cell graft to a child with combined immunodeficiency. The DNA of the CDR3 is TGTGCCAGCAGCTTAGAGAGAATGTACGAGCAGTACTTC. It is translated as CASSLERMYEQYF.